The rows below give T cell receptor beta chains drawn from one sample of a study of T cells in localized non-small cell lung cancer. Repertoires were generated with immunoSEQ multiplex PCR, while TCRdb's copy carries only in-frame clones and drops some. The sample includes approximately 20,000 clones, about nine tenths of them seen just once. The sample here was peripheral blood, taken before any cancer treatment. These receptors originate from a male donor aged 60 or over with stage I squamous cell lung carcinoma. The CDR3 runs from the conserved cysteine through the conserved F or W. Fields, in order: J gene, D gene, V gene, clone size, CDR3 DNA, CDR3 protein. D genes are given only for firm matches. Clone size appears in some rows only: once, few, many, or a class for an expanded clone.

TRBJ2-1 TRBD2 TRBV29-1 NA TGCAGCGTTGGCCTAGCGGTCAGGTACAATGAGCAGTTCTTC CSVGLAVRYNEQFF
TRBJ2-1 NA TRBV28 NA TGTGCCAGCACCGGGACAACTAGCAACCATGAGCAGTTCTTC CASTGTTSNHEQFF
TRBJ2-2 TRBD2 TRBV28 NA TGTGCCAGCTACGCGGGAGCGAACACCGGGGAGCTGTTTTTT CASYAGANTGELFF
TRBJ2-2 TRBD2 TRBV19 NA TGTGCCAGTAGTGGGGCCGGGTGGCTAGCGGCCCTACGGGACACCGGGGAGCTGTTTTTT CASSGAGWLAALRDTGELFF
TRBJ2-1 TRBD2 TRBV19 NA TGTGCCAGTAGAGCCGGGTCCACCCCGGGGAGCGGGAAGAACAATGAGCAGTTCTTC CASRAGSTPGSGKNNEQFF
TRBJ2-4 TRBD2 TRBV7-2 NA TGTGCCAGCAGCTTCAGCGTCCGGACTAGCGGGAGCCTTCGGATTCAGTACTTC CASSFSVRTSGSLRIQYF
TRBJ1-1 NA TRBV28 NA TGTGCCAGCAGTTCCGGGTTTAGGGGGGGCGCGGACACTGAAGCTTTCTTT CASSSGFRGGADTEAFF
TRBJ2-3 TRBD2 TRBV7-2 NA TGTGCCAGCAACCTAGCGGGAGGCACAGATACGCAGTATTTT CASNLAGGTDTQYF
TRBJ2-5 NA TRBV7-3 few TGTGCCAGCAGCCCCGCCAGGTCGGAGACCCAGTACTTC CASSPARSETQYF
TRBJ2-3 NA TRBV28 NA TGTGCCAGCAGTTTATCGTCTGCAGATACGCAGTATTTT CASSLSSADTQYF
TRBJ2-7 TRBD1 TRBV28 NA TGTGCCAGCAGTTCCGGGACAGGCTTCTACGAGCAGTACTTC CASSSGTGFYEQYF
TRBJ1-1 NA TRBV30 NA TGTGCCTGGAGGGGGATGGGGGGCAACACTGAAGCTTTCTTT CAWRGMGGNTEAFF
TRBJ1-2 TRBD1 TRBV28 NA TGTGCCAGCAGTTGGGGGACAGGGCCCCTAGTCTACACCTTC CASSWGTGPLVYTF
TRBJ2-5 TRBD2 TRBV5-1 NA TGCGCCAGCAGCTTGGTGGGACTAGCGGGAGGGCCTGGGGAGACCCAGTACTTC CASSLVGLAGGPGETQYF
TRBJ2-3 NA TRBV6-4 NA TGTGCCAGCAGTGACTTAGGGACCAATACGCAGTATTTT CASSDLGTNTQYF
TRBJ2-7 NA TRBV5-4 once TGCGCCAGCAGCCAAGAGGCGTGGTACGAGCAGTACTTC CASSQEAWYEQYF
TRBJ2-5 NA TRBV18 NA TGTGCCAGCTCACCAGGGGAGAAGACCCAGTACTTC CASSPGEKTQYF
TRBJ1-1 NA TRBV18 NA TGTGCCAGCTCACCACCAGGGGACACTGAAGCTTTCTTT CASSPPGDTEAFF
TRBJ1-4 TRBD1 TRBV6-5 NA TGTGCCAGCAGTTACGGGTACAGGGGGGAGGAAAAACTGTTTTTT CASSYGYRGEEKLFF
TRBJ2-5 NA TRBV7-2 NA TGTGCCAGCAGCTTCTCGCAGGTTGAGACCCAGTACTTC CASSFSQVETQYF
TRBJ1-4 TRBD1 TRBV28 NA TGTGCCAGCAGTTTGGACCCGGGACAGGGTGTCTCGGGTAATGAAAAACTGTTTTTT CASSLDPGQGVSGNEKLFF
TRBJ2-5 TRBD2 TRBV5-4 NA TGTGCCAGCAGCCGGACTAGCGGGAGGGCCAGGGGGGAGACCCAGTACTTC CASSRTSGRARGETQYF
TRBJ2-6 TRBD1 TRBV27 once TGTGCCAGCAGTTCCTGGACAGGGGGCCCCTCTGGGGCCAACGTCCTGACTTTC CASSSWTGGPSGANVLTF
TRBJ1-1 TRBD1 TRBV29-1 NA TGCAGCGCTTGGGCCGGGACAGGGGCGGTTCACGCTTTCTTT CSAWAGTGAVHAFF
TRBJ2-1 NA TRBV19 NA TGTGCCAGTAGTTGGCAGGCGGGTTCTTACAATGAGCAGTTCTTC CASSWQAGSYNEQFF
TRBJ1-2 NA TRBV28 NA TGTGCCAGCAGAACCGGGACGGACTATGGCTACACCTTC CASRTGTDYGYTF
TRBJ2-5 TRBD1 TRBV28 NA TGTGCCAGCAGTTCTACAGGGGACCCCCAGGTAGAGACCCAGTACTTC CASSSTGDPQVETQYF
TRBJ2-7 NA TRBV13 NA TGTGCCAGCAGCCACGTCTTAGACTACGAGCAGTACTTC CASSHVLDYEQYF
TRBJ2-7 NA TRBV30 NA TGTGCCTGGAGGGGGCAGTCCTACGAGCAGTACTTC CAWRGQSYEQYF
TRBJ1-2 NA TRBV18 NA TGTGCCAGCTCACCGGGACACGCTGAAGGCTACACCTTC CASSPGHAEGYTF
TRBJ1-2 NA TRBV9 NA TGTGCCAGCAGCCATTCGTCCGAACCTAACTATGGCTACACCTTC CASSHSSEPNYGYTF
TRBJ2-2 TRBD2 TRBV19 NA TGTGCCAGTAGTTACCTAGCGGCGGGCACCGGGGAGCTGTTTTTT CASSYLAAGTGELFF
TRBJ2-3 TRBD2 TRBV4-3 NA TGCGCCAGCAGCCCAAGATCGGTCTTAGCGGGAGTCGGGACAGATACGCAGTATTTT CASSPRSVLAGVGTDTQYF
TRBJ2-7 NA TRBV19 NA TGTGCCAGTAGTATTTCCTTACACCCCTACGAGCAGTACTTC CASSISLHPYEQYF
TRBJ2-7 NA TRBV4-3 once TGCGCCAGCAGCCAAGACGGGCAGGGCTACGAGCAGTACTTC CASSQDGQGYEQYF
TRBJ2-5 NA TRBV7-8 NA TGTGCCAGCAGCCAACGACACTCCCAAGAGACCCAGTACTTC CASSQRHSQETQYF
TRBJ1-1 TRBD1 TRBV19 NA TGTGCCAGTAGTAACGGACAGGGTCCCACTGAAGCTTTCTTT CASSNGQGPTEAFF
TRBJ2-1 TRBD2 TRBV28 NA TGTGTAACAGGGCTAGCGGGCTACAATGAGCAGTTCTTC CVTGLAGYNEQFF
TRBJ1-1 NA TRBV7-3 NA TGTGCCAGCAGCTGGGCCCCGCGGGACACTGAAGCTTTCTTT CASSWAPRDTEAFF
TRBJ2-1 TRBD2 TRBV2 NA TGTGCCAGCAGTGAGCTAGCGGGAGCCTACAATGAGCAGTTCTTC CASSELAGAYNEQFF